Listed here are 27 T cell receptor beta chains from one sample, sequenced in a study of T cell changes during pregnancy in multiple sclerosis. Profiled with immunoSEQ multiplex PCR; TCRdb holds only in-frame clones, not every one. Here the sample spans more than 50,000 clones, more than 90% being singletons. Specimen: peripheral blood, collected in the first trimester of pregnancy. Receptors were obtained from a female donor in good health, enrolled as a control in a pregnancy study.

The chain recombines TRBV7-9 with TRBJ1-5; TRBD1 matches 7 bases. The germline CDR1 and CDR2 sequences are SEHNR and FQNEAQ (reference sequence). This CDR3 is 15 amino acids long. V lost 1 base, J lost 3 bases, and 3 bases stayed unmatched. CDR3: CASSLDGTDNQPQHF. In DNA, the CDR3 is TGTGCCAGCAGCTTAGACGGGACAGACAATCAGCCCCAGCATTTT.

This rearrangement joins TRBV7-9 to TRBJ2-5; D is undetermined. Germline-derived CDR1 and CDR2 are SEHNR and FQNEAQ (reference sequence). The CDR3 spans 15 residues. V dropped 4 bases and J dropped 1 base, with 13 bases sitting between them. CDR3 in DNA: TGTGCCAGCAGCTCCCTCTCTCAGATCCAAGAGACCCAGTACTTC. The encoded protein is CASSSLSQIQETQYF.

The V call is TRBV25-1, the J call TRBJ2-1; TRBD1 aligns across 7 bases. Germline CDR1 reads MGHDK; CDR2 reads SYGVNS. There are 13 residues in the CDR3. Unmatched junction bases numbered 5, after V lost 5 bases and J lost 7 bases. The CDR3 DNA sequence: TGTGCCAGCAGTCGGGCAGGGGGTAATGAGCAGTTCTTC. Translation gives CASSRAGGNEQFF.

Here the CDR3 DNA reads TGCGCCAGCAGCCAACTACGCCCCTCTGGGGCCAACGTCCTGACTTTC. Its translation is CASSQLRPSGANVLTF. The chain couples TRBV4-1 to TRBJ2-6; no firm D call. Germline lookup yields CDR1 MGHRA and CDR2 YSYEKL. The CDR3 runs to 16 residues. V was clipped by 2 bases and J by 0 bases, with 8 bases between them.

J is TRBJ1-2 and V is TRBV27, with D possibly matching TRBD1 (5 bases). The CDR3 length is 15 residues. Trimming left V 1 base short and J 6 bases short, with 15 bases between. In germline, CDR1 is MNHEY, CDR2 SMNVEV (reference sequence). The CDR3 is CASSLLPGPRDGYTF. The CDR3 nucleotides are TGTGCCAGCAGTTTATTGCCAGGGCCAAGGGATGGCTACACCTTC.

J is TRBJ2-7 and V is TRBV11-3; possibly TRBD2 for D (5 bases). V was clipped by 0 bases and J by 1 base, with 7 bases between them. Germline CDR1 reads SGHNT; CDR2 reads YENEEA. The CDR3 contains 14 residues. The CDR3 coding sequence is TGTGCCAGCAGCTTAGATCGGAGGTCCTACGAGCAGTACTTC. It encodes CASSLDRRSYEQYF.

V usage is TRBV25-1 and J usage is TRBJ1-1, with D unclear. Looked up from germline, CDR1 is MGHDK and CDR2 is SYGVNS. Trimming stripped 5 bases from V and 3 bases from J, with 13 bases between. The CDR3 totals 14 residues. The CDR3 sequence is CASSPQARDTEAFF. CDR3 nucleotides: TGTGCCAGCAGTCCACAAGCGAGGGACACTGAAGCTTTCTTT.

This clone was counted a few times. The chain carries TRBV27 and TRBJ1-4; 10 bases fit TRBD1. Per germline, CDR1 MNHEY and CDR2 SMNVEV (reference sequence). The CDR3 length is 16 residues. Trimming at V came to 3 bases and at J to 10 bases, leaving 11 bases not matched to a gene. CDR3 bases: TGTGCCAGCAGTTTTAGGGGAGGACAGGGGGATGGAAAACTGTTTTTT. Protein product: CASSFRGGQGDGKLFF.

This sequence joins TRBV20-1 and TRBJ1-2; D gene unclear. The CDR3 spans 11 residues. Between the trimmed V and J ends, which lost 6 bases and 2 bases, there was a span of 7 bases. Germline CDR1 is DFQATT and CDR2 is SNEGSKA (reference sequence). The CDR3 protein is CSAPQNYGYTF. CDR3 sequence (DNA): TGCAGTGCCCCTCAGAACTATGGCTACACCTTC.

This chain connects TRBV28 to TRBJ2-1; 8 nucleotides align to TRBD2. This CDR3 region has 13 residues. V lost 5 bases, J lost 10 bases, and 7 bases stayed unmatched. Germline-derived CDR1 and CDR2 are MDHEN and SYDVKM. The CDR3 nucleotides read TGTGCCAGCAGTCCCTTAGCGGGAAGGGAGCAGTTCTTC. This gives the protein CASSPLAGREQFF. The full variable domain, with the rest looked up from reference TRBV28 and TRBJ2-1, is DVKVTQSSRYLVKRTGEKVFLECVQDMDHENMFWYRQDPGLGLRLIYFSYDVKMKEKGDIPEGYSVSREKKERFSLILESASTNQTSMYLCASSPLAGREQFFGPGTRLTVL.

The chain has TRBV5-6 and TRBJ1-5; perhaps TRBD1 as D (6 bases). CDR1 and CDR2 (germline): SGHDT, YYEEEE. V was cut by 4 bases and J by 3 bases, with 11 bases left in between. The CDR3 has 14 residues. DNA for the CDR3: TGTGCCAGCAGCGCAAACAGGGTCAATCAGCCCCAGCATTTT. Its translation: CASSANRVNQPQHF.

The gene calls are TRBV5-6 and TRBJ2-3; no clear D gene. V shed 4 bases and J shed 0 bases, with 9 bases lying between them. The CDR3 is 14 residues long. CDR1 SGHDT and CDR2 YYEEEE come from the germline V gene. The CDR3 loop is CASSGMRSTDTQYF. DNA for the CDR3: TGTGCCAGCAGCGGTATGAGGAGCACAGATACGCAGTATTTT.

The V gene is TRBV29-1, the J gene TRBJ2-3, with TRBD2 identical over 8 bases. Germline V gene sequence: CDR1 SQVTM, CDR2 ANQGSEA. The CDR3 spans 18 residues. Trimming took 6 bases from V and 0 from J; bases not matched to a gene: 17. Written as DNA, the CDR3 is TGCAGCGTCCTCGGATTAGCGGGGATTAGTGCTAGCACAGATACGCAGTATTTT. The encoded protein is CSVLGLAGISASTDTQYF.

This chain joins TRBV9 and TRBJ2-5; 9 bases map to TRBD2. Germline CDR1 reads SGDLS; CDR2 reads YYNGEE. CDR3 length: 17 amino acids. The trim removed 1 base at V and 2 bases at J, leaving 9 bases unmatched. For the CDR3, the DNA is TGTGCCAGCAGCGTAAGTAGTCGAGCGGGAGGACAAGAGACCCAGTACTTC. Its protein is CASSVSSRAGGQETQYF.

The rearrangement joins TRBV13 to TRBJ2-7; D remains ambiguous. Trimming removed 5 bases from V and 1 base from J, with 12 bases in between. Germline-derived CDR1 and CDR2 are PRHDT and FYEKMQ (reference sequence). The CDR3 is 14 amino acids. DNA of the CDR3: TGTGCCAGCAGCCCTGCCGGTCGATCCTACGAGCAGTACTTC. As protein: CASSPAGRSYEQYF. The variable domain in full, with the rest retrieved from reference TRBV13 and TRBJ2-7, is AAGVIQSPRHLIKEKRETATLKCYPIPRHDTVYWYQQGPGQDPQFLISFYEKMQSDKGSIPDRFSAQQFSDYHSELNMSSLELGDSALYFCASSPAGRSYEQYFGPGTRLTVT.

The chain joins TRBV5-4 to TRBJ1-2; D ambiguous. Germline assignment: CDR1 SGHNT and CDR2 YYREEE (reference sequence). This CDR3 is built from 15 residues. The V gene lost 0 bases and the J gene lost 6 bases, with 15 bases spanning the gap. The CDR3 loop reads CASSLGGSIYDGYTF. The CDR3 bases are TGTGCCAGCAGCTTGGGAGGGAGCATTTACGATGGCTACACCTTC.

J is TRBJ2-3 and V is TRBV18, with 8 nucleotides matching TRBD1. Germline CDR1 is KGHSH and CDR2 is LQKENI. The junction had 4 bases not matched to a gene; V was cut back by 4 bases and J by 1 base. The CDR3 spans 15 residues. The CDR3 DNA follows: TGTGCCAGCTCACTTTCGACAGGGGGCACAGATACGCAGTATTTT. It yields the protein CASSLSTGGTDTQYF.

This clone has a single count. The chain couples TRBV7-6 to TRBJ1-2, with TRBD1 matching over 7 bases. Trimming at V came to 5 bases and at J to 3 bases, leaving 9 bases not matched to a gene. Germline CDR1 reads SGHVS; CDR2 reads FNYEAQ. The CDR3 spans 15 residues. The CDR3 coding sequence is TGTGCCAGCAGCCTAGGGGGCAGGGCGGACTATGGCTACACCTTC. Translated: CASSLGGRADYGYTF. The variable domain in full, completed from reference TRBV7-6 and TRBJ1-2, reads GAGVSQSPRYKVTKRGQDVALRCDPISGHVSLYWYRQALGQGPEFLTYFNYEAQQDKSGLPNDRFSAERPEGSISTLTIQRTEQRDSAMYRCASSLGGRADYGYTFGSGTRLTVV.

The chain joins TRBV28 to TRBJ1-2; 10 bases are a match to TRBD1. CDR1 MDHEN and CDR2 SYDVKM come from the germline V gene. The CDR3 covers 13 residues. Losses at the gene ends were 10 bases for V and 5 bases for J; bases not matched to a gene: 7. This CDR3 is CATSTGGVYGYTF. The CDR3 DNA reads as TGTGCCACCTCGACAGGGGGCGTGTATGGCTACACCTTC.

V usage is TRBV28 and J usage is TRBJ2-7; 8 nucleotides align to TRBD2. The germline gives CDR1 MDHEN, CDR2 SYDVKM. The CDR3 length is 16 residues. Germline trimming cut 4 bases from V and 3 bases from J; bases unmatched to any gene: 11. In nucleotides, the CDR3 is TGTGCCAGCAGTTCTCTCGCTAGCGGGTCCTTCTACGAGCAGTACTTC. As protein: CASSSLASGSFYEQYF.

CDR3 nucleotide sequence: TGCAGCGTTGCCTTATCCCGGAACACTGAAGCTTTCTTT. It yields the protein CSVALSRNTEAFF. The chain employs TRBV29-1 and TRBJ1-1; no reliable D call. CDR1 and CDR2 (germline): SQVTM, ANQGSEA. V was clipped by 4 bases and J by 1 base, with 10 bases between them. This CDR3 has 13 residues.

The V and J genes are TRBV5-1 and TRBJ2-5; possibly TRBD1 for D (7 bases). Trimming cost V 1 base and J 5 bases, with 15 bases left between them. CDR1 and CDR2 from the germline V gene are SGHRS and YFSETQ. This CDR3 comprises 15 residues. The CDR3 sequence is CASSLLGRGRETQYF. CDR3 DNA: TGCGCCAGCAGCTTGTTAGGCAGGGGGAGGGAGACCCAGTACTTC.

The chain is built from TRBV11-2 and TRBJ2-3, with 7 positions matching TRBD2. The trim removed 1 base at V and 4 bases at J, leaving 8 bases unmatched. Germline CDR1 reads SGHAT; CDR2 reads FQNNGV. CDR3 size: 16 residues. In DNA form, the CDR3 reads TGTGCCAGCAGCTTAGTCCTTGGCGGGAGAGCAGATACGCAGTATTTT. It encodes CASSLVLGGRADTQYF.

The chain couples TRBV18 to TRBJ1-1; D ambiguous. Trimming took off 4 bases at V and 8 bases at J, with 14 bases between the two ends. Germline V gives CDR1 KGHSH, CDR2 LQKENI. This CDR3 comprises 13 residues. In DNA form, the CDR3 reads TGTGCCAGCTCACAGTTTCGTGAGGCCGAAGCTTTCTTT. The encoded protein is CASSQFREAEAFF.

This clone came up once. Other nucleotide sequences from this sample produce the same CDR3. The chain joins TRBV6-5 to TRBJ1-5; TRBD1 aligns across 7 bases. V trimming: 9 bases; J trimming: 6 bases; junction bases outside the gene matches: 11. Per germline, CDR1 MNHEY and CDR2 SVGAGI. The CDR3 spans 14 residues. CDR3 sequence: CASSPYRGGQPQHF. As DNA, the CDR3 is TGTGCCAGTAGTCCCTACAGGGGAGGTCAGCCCCAGCATTTT.

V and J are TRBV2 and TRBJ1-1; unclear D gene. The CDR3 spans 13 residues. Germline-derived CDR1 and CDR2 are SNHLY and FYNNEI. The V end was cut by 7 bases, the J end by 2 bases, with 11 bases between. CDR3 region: CASKELLNTEAFF. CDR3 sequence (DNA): TGTGCCAGCAAAGAGCTCCTCAACACTGAAGCTTTCTTT.

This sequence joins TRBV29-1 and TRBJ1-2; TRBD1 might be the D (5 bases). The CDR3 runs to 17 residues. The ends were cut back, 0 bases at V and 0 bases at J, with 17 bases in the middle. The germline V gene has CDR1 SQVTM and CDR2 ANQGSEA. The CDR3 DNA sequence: TGCAGCGTTGAAGACCCGTTAGGGGCCTTCTCTAACTATGGCTACACCTTC. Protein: CSVEDPLGAFSNYGYTF.